These 19 T cell receptor beta chains came from one sample sequenced in a study of molecular identifiers for immune sequencing clone quantification. Each CDR3 protein gets one entry after TCRdb re-called the PCR reads with MiXCR. This sample has roughly 320,000 distinct CDR3 sequences, with about a fifth found just once. Sequencing input: naive CD8+ T cells from blood, with Jurkat cell RNA spiked in. Subset noted: FACS-sorted CD8+CD4-CCR7+CD45RA+ naive T cells. These receptor sequences come from a human donor in good health. Some libraries in this study had Jurkat cell RNA spiked in.

This clonotype has ten or more counts. V gene TRBV5-8 combines with J gene TRBJ2-2; D is perhaps TRBD2 (6 bases). Trimming cost V 2 bases and J 2 bases, with 16 bases left between them. Germline lookup yields CDR1 SGHTS and CDR2 YDEGEE. This CDR3 is built from 17 residues. CDR3 coding DNA: TGTGCCAGCAGCTTCACCGGGACTTTATACAACACCGGGGAGCTGTTTTTT. Its protein is CASSFTGTLYNTGELFF.

V is TRBV6-5 and J is TRBJ2-7; perhaps TRBD2 as D (6 bases). V gave up 6 bases and J gave up 3 bases, with 12 bases separating them. In germline, CDR1 is MNHEY, CDR2 SVGAGI. This CDR3 has 13 amino acids. Written as DNA, the CDR3 is TGTGCCAGCAGCCCGGACTATAACTACGAGCAGTACTTC. Translating gives CASSPDYNYEQYF.

This chain uses TRBV6-2 or TRBV6-3 with TRBJ1-1, with D unresolved. CDR3 length equals 13 residues. V was pared by 2 bases and J by 0 bases, with 4 bases between. CDR1 MNHEY and CDR2 SVGEGT come from the germline V gene. The CDR3 DNA sequence: TGTGCCAGCAGTTACGCAATGAACACTGAAGCTTTCTTT. Translated: CASSYAMNTEAFF.

This clonotype has more than one count but fewer than ten. The chain is built from TRBV12-3 or TRBV12-4 and TRBJ1-2; D is uncertain. With 4 bases removed from V and 5 bases from J, the gap between germline ends came to 11 bases. This CDR3 region has 13 residues. The CDR3 DNA sequence: TGTGCCAGCAGTTCTTCTCCGATGTATGGCTACACCTTC. Protein: CASSSSPMYGYTF.

The V and J genes are TRBV19 and TRBJ1-1, with TRBD1 as a possible D gene (5 bases). V lost 5 bases and J 8 bases, leaving 12 bases between the germline ends. Germline V CDR1 and CDR2: LNHDA, SQIVND (reference sequence). The CDR3 length is 12 residues. CDR3 protein: CASSPTTVEAFF. DNA of the CDR3: TGTGCCAGTAGTCCGACGACAGTAGAAGCTTTCTTT. Filled out from reference TRBV19 and TRBJ1-1, the complete variable domain reads DGGITQSPKYLFRKEGQNVTLSCEQNLNHDAMYWYRQDPGQGLRLIYYSQIVNDFQKGDIAEGYSVSREKKESFPLTVTSAQKNPTAFYLCASSPTTVEAFFGQGTRLTVV.

This chain uses TRBV19 with TRBJ2-7; possible D gene TRBD1, 6 bases. This CDR3 comprises 15 residues. Germline CDR1 LNHDA, CDR2 SQIVND (reference sequence). Trimming cost V 3 bases and J 0 bases, with 12 bases left between them. CDR3 DNA: TGTGCCAGTAGTATCGGGACATACTCCTCCTACGAGCAGTACTTC. This sequence encodes CASSIGTYSSYEQYF.

The chain uses TRBV11-2 and TRBJ2-5; D is possibly TRBD1 (6 bases). Trimming took 5 bases from V and 5 from J, leaving 15 bases between them. Germline values: CDR1 SGHAT, CDR2 FQNNGV. The CDR3 extends over 14 amino acids. The chain's CDR3 is CASSGVWGQETQYF. The DNA for the CDR3 is TGTGCCAGCAGCGGGGTCTGGGGGCAGGAGACCCAGTACTTC.

This clonotype was picked up many times. The chain combines TRBV6-5 with TRBJ2-4; 9 nucleotides align to TRBD2. CDR3 length equals 17 residues. Germline trimming cut 0 bases from V and 6 bases from J; bases unmatched to any gene: 9. The germline gives CDR1 MNHEY, CDR2 SVGAGI. For the CDR3, the DNA is TGTGCCAGCAGTTACTCGGCGGGGGGGCCATGGGGAAACATTCAGTACTTC. Protein sequence: CASSYSAGGPWGNIQYF.

This clonotype was picked up many times. V is TRBV12-3 or TRBV12-4 and J is TRBJ2-7, with D possibly TRBD1 on 6 matching bases. The CDR3 runs 13 residues. The CDR3 bases are TGTGCTAGAAAACAGGGATGGACCTACGAGCAGTACTTC. Its protein product is CARKQGWTYEQYF.

As regards this clonotype: This may be a read error, as it is one base from a much larger clone. The chain couples TRBV4-3 to TRBJ1-3, with no clear D. Germline loops: CDR1 LGHNA, CDR2 YSLEER. This CDR3 is 14 amino acids long. The CDR3 bases are TGCGTCAGCAGCCCGGACTACGTAGGAAACACCATATATTTT. Amino acids: CVSSPDYVGNTIYF.

This clonotype was seen ten or more times. This sequence joins TRBV4-3 and TRBJ1-2; D gene ambiguous. The V end was cut by 0 bases, the J end by 3 bases, with 11 bases between. The CDR3 consists of 15 residues. Germline CDR1 LGHNA, CDR2 YSLEER. CDR3 bases: TGCGCCAGCAGCCAAGATCTGAAAGTATACTATGGCTACACCTTC. Its translation: CASSQDLKVYYGYTF.

Remarks on this clonotype: This could be a read error, since a much larger clone is one nucleotide away. The chain has TRBV19 and TRBJ2-7; possibly TRBD1 or TRBD2 for D (5 bases each). The germline V gene encodes CDR1 LNHDA and CDR2 SQIVND (reference sequence). The CDR3 is made up of 13 amino acids. CDR3 DNA: TGTGCCAGTAGTGCCGGGGCCTCCTACGAGCAGTGCTTC. This codes for CASSAGASYEQCF.

In its sample, this clonotype was seen many times. The rearrangement links TRBV4-1 to TRBJ2-5; tentative D call: TRBD1 (6 bases). CDR3 size: 16 residues. CDR1 is MGHRA and CDR2 is YSYEKL in the germline V gene. With 0 bases removed from V and 0 bases from J, the gap between germline ends came to 11 bases. CDR3 coding DNA: TGCGCCAGCAGCCAAGATGGAACAGGGTACCAAGAGACCCAGTACTTC. This gives the protein CASSQDGTGYQETQYF.

Notes on this clonotype: A read error may explain this, as a much larger clone is one base away. This rearrangement joins TRBV29-1 to TRBJ1-1; D gene ambiguous. The CDR3 runs 13 residues. Trimming cost V 1 base and J 1 base, with 7 bases left between them. CDR1 SQVTM and CDR2 ANQGSEA come from the germline V gene. The CDR3 sequence: CSVEVRENTEAFF. The CDR3 DNA is TGCAGCGTTGAAGTCCGGGAGAACACTGAAGCTTTCTTT.

This clonotype has only a few counts. V usage is TRBV19 and J usage is TRBJ1-1; tentatively, D is TRBD1 (5 bases). Between the trimmed V and J ends, which lost 4 bases and 6 bases, there was a span of 18 bases. Germline lookup yields CDR1 LNHDA and CDR2 SQIVND (reference sequence). The CDR3 sequence is 15 residues long. CDR3 sequence (DNA): TGTGCCAGTAGTACTTCGGGACTCCTAAACCCTGAAGCTTTCTTT. This sequence encodes CASSTSGLLNPEAFF.

This clonotype occurred many times. This chain links TRBV29-1 with TRBJ2-3, with D unclear. The V end was cut by 4 bases, the J end by 6 bases, with 5 bases between. This CDR3 contains 10 residues. CDR1 and CDR2 from the germline V gene are SQVTM and ANQGSEA. The chain's CDR3 is CSVVYDTQYF. In nucleotides, the CDR3 is TGCAGCGTTGTATATGATACGCAGTATTTT.

Many counts were recorded for this clonotype. The chain carries TRBV20-1 and TRBJ2-1; 7 bases map to TRBD2. The germline CDR1 and CDR2 sequences are DFQATT and SNEGSKA (reference sequence). V was pared by 7 bases and J by 0 bases, with 9 bases of the junction left unmatched. This CDR3 region has 15 residues. The CDR3 is CSGRIAGGSYNEQFF. The CDR3 DNA follows: TGCAGTGGTCGGATAGCGGGCGGCTCCTACAATGAGCAGTTCTTC.

This clonotype was detected many times. The chain carries TRBV7-9 and TRBJ2-3; D might be TRBD1 or TRBD2, each matching 5 bases. CDR1 SEHNR and CDR2 FQNEAQ come from the germline V gene (reference sequence). Trimming removed 5 bases at V and 4 bases at J, with 16 bases between. The CDR3 has 15 residues. For the CDR3, the DNA is TGTGCCAGCAGCCACCGGGACGGCGAGGCAGATACGCAGTATTTT. It yields the protein CASSHRDGEADTQYF.

This clonotype has a handful of counts. The chain couples TRBV11-2 to TRBJ2-3, with 8 bases that match TRBD2. Germline V lookup: CDR1 SGHAT, CDR2 FQNNGV. V gave up 6 bases and J gave up 2 bases; unmatched junction bases: 10. This CDR3 has 16 residues. Here the CDR3 DNA reads TGTGCCAGCAGGTATCTCTCCGGGGGGGCCACAGATACGCAGTATTTT. Translation: CASRYLSGGATDTQYF.